Below, 18 T cell receptor beta chains from the same sample are listed, as sequenced in a study of blood T cells in healthy people across ages. A J-beta primer mix and a sample-barcoded 5' primer were used in a second PCR of about 6 to 12 cycles. One entry per CDR3 protein, called by TCRdb with MiXCR from the 5' RACE reads. There are fewer than 1,000,000 distinct CDR3 sequences in the sample; under 45% occur only once, and 15% to 25% lies in the top ten. Material: blood. These receptors were collected from a man aged 55 to 70 in good health.

The V call is TRBV24-1, the J call TRBJ2-2, with D unclear. Trimming took off 7 bases at V and 8 bases at J, with 13 bases between the two ends. The germline V gene encodes CDR1 KGHDR and CDR2 SFDVKD. This CDR3 has 13 residues. CDR3 sequence reads: CATRSDISGELFF. The CDR3 DNA sequence: TGTGCCACCAGATCCGACATCTCGGGGGAGCTGTTTTTT.

This chain links TRBV5-1 with TRBJ2-2; 7 bases align to TRBD1. With 1 base clipped from V and 5 bases from J, the junction kept 5 bases outside the gene matches. CDR3 length: 15 residues. From germline, CDR1 is SGHRS and CDR2 YFSETQ. In nucleotides, the CDR3 is TGCGCCAGCAGCTTGCAGGACAGGAGAACCGGGGAGCTGTTTTTT. Translation: CASSLQDRRTGELFF.

The rearrangement uses TRBV29-1 and TRBJ1-1; possible D gene TRBD1, 6 bases. The CDR3 sequence is 12 residues long. Germline V lookup: CDR1 SQVTM, CDR2 ANQGSEA. Trimming shortened V by 8 bases and J by 8 bases, and 18 bases separated the two germline ends. This CDR3 reads CSPTRGGGEAFF. The CDR3 DNA reads TGCAGCCCAACTCGGGGAGGGGGGGAAGCTTTCTTT.

The chain couples TRBV25-1 to TRBJ2-3; TRBD2 aligns across 12 bases. The germline CDR1 and CDR2 sequences are MGHDK and SYGVNS. There are 14 residues in the CDR3. With V trimmed by 5 bases and J by 6 bases, 3 bases remained unmatched. Here the CDR3 reads CASSPTSGGDTQYF. CDR3 sequence (DNA): TGTGCCAGCAGTCCCACTAGCGGGGGGGATACGCAGTATTTT.

The chain uses TRBV6-1 and TRBJ2-1; a possible D gene is TRBD1 (6 bases). V dropped 10 bases and J dropped 6 bases, with 10 bases sitting between them. The CDR3 is 11 residues long. Germline V gene sequence: CDR1 MNHNS, CDR2 SASEGT. The CDR3 region has the DNA TGTGCCATCGGACAGCTCAATGAGCAGTTCTTC. Translated: CAIGQLNEQFF.

This clonotype was seen a few times. The rearrangement uses TRBV25-1 and TRBJ2-1; TRBD2 matches at 9 bases. Germline values: CDR1 MGHDK, CDR2 SYGVNS. The CDR3 has 16 residues. The junction had 12 bases not matched to a gene; V was cut back by 4 bases and J by 8 bases. In DNA, the CDR3 is TGTGCCAGCAGTGTGGCCGGAGCGGGGGGCACCCATGAGCAGTTCTTC. It specifies CASSVAGAGGTHEQFF.

This sequence joins TRBV27 and TRBJ1-5, with 7 bases identical to TRBD1. With V trimmed by 5 bases and J by 1 base, 5 bases remained unmatched. CDR3 size: 15 residues. Germline CDR1 reads MNHEY; CDR2 reads SMNVEV (reference sequence). In nucleotides, the CDR3 is TGTGCCAGCAGTAACAGGGGCGGCAGCAATCAGCCCCAGCATTTT. Translating gives CASSNRGGSNQPQHF.

This sequence joins TRBV28 and TRBJ2-4, with 7 bases fitting TRBD1. CDR3 length equals 17 residues. J lost 7 bases, V lost 0 bases, and 12 bases had no gene match. Germline V CDR1 and CDR2: MDHEN, SYDVKM. For the CDR3, the DNA is TGTGCCAGCAGTTTATGGGGAGAGACAGGGTCGCGTAACATTCAGTACTTC. Translated, it gives CASSLWGETGSRNIQYF.

The V and J genes are TRBV5-1 and TRBJ1-2; D not certain. The CDR3 is 13 residues long. Germline CDR1 is SGHRS and CDR2 is YFSETQ. V was clipped by 2 bases and J by 6 bases, with 11 bases between them. The CDR3 nucleotides read TGCGCCAGCAGCTTACCAGGTCCCGATGGCTACACCTTC. Its translation: CASSLPGPDGYTF.

The genes are TRBV7-9 and TRBJ1-1; no definite D call. This CDR3 comprises 13 residues. Trimming cost V 0 bases and J 6 bases, with 8 bases left between them. In germline, CDR1 is SEHNR, CDR2 FQNEAQ (reference sequence). The CDR3 nucleotides read TGTGCCAGCAGCTTAGCGCGAACTTCTGAAGCTTTCTTT. This gives the protein CASSLARTSEAFF.

This chain links TRBV5-1 with TRBJ2-3; a weak D match, TRBD1 (6 bases). Trimming took off 5 bases at V and 2 bases at J, with 12 bases between the two ends. This CDR3 has 14 residues. In germline, CDR1 is SGHRS, CDR2 YFSETQ. The CDR3 bases are TGCGCCAGCAGGGTACAGGGCCTCACAGATACGCAGTATTTT. It yields the protein CASRVQGLTDTQYF. Drawing the rest from reference TRBV5-1 and TRBJ2-3, the complete variable domain is KAGVTQTPRYLIKTRGQQVTLSCSPISGHRSVSWYQQTPGQGLQFLFEYFSETQRNKGNFPGRFSGRQFSNSRSEMNVSTLELGDSALYLCASRVQGLTDTQYFGPGTRLTVL.

The gene calls are TRBV7-2 and TRBJ1-4; 7 positions match TRBD1. The germline CDR1 and CDR2 sequences are SGHTA and FQGNSA. J lost 5 bases, V lost 5 bases, and 8 bases had no gene match. CDR3 length equals 15 residues. CDR3 protein: CASSRGGTVNEKLFF. The CDR3 DNA sequence: TGTGCCAGCAGCCGGGGGGGGACAGTCAATGAAAAACTGTTTTTT.

The rearrangement uses TRBV7-3 and TRBJ2-5; 7 positions agree with TRBD1. The germline V gene encodes CDR1 SGHTA and CDR2 FQGTGA. V was clipped by 0 bases and J by 3 bases; unmatched bases: 1. There are 14 residues in the CDR3. The CDR3 is CASSLTGQKETQYF. The DNA for the CDR3 is TGTGCCAGCAGCTTAACGGGACAGAAAGAGACCCAGTACTTC.

The chain recombines TRBV4-3 with TRBJ1-4; D unresolved. Germline values: CDR1 LGHNA, CDR2 YSLEER. There are 13 residues in the CDR3. V was pared by 0 bases and J by 7 bases, with 6 bases between. CDR3 nucleotide sequence: TGCGCCAGCAGCCAAGAGGCCGGTGAAAAACTGTTTTTT. It is translated as CASSQEAGEKLFF.

The chain joins TRBV27 to TRBJ2-1, with TRBD1 as a possible D gene (7 bases). The tail of the sequence fits TRBJ2-7 better, so the J call may be wrong. The CDR3 is 14 residues long. Germline CDR1 and CDR2: MNHEY and SMNVEV (reference sequence). DNA for the CDR3: TGTGCCAGCGGCCGGGGGACAGACTACAATGAGCAGTACTTC. Its translation is CASGRGTDYNEQYF.

The V and J genes are TRBV6-6 and TRBJ1-2; 12 nucleotides match TRBD1. CDR3 size: 15 residues. V gave up 5 bases and J gave up 8 bases; unmatched junction bases: 9. Germline lookup yields CDR1 MNHNY and CDR2 SVGAGI (reference sequence). CDR3 region: CASSTRDRGQLGYTF. DNA of the CDR3: TGTGCCAGCAGTACTCGGGACAGGGGGCAATTGGGCTACACCTTC.

The J gene is TRBJ2-1, the V gene TRBV7-2; maybe TRBD2 (6 bases). CDR3 length equals 16 residues. Germline CDR1 reads SGHTA; CDR2 reads FQGNSA. V was trimmed by 5 bases and J by 2 bases, leaving 16 bases between them. DNA for the CDR3: TGTGCCAGCAGCCCCGCGCTAGCGCTGACCTACAATGAGCAGTTCTTC. It specifies CASSPALALTYNEQFF.

This clonotype was seen more than once but under ten times. This chain joins TRBV6-6 and TRBJ2-6; 7 bases line up with TRBD1. Per germline, CDR1 MNHNY and CDR2 SVGAGI (reference sequence). V lost 4 bases and J lost 0; bases outside the gene matches: 0. CDR3 length equals 15 residues. The CDR3 DNA reads as TGTGCCAGCAGTTGGGACAGCTCTGGGGCCAACGTCCTGACTTTC. It codes for CASSWDSSGANVLTF.